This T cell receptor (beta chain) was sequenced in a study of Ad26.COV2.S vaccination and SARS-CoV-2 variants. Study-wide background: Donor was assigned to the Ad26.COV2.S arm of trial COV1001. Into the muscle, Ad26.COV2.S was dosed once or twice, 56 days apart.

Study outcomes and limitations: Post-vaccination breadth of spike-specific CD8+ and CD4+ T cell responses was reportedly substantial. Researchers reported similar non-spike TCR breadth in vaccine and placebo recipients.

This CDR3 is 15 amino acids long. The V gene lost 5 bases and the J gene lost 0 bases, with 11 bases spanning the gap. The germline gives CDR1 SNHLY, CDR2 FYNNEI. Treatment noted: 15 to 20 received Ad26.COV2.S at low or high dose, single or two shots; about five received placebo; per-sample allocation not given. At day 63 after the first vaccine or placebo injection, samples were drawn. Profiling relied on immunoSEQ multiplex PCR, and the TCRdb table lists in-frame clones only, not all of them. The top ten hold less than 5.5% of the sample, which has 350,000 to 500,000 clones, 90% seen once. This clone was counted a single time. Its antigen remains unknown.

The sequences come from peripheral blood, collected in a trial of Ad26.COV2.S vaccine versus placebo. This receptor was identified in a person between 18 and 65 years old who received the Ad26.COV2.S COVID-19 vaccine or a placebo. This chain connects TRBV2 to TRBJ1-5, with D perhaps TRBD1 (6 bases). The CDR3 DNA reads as TGTGCCAGCAGTATTACAGGGTATAGCAATCAGCCCCAGCATTTT. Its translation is CASSITGYSNQPQHF.